This entry describes one T cell receptor beta chain. Generated by immunoSEQ multiplex PCR, the TCRdb table keeps only in-frame clones and is missing some. The sample includes tens of thousands of clones, roughly 80% of them seen just once. In germline, CDR1 is SGDLS, CDR2 YYNGEE. This CDR3 contains 17 residues. After removal of 0 bases from V and 5 bases from J, the junction contained 12 bases not matched to a gene. The sample is drawn from a study of blood T cell repertoires in COVID-19. V gene TRBV9 combines with J gene TRBJ2-5; 8 bases line up with TRBD2. Sequenced: peripheral blood. This receptor was taken from a woman in her sixties or seventies with acute or convalescent COVID-19. The CDR3 DNA reads TGTGCCAGCAGCGTAGCCCCTTTAGCGGGGTCGCTGGAGACCCAGTACTTC. Its protein is CASSVAPLAGSLETQYF.